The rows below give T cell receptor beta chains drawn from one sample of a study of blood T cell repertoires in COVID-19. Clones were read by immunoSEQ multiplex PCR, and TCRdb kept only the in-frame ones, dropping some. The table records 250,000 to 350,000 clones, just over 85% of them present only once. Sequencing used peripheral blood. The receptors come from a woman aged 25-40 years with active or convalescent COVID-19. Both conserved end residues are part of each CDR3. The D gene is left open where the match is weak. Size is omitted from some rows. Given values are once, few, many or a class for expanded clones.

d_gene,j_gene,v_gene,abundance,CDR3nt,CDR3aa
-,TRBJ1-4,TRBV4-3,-,TGCGCCAGCAGCCAAGACTGGGCCACTAATGAAAAACTGTTTTTT,CASSQDWATNEKLFF
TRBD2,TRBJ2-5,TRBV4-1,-,TGCGCCAGCAGCCAAGAAGGACTAGCGAGGCAAGAGACCCAGTACTTC,CASSQEGLARQETQYF
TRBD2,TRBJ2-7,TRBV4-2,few,TGTGCCAGCAGCCAAGAGCGGGGGTCCTCCAGCGAGCAGTACTTC,CASSQERGSSSEQYF
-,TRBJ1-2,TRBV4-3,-,TGCGCCAGCAGCCAAGAGCCAGGGGTCGTTAACTATGGCTACACCTTC,CASSQEPGVVNYGYTF
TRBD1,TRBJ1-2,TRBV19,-,TGTGCCAGTAGAGGGAAGCCGGGACAGGGGGCTTCCGACGGCTACACCTTC,CASRGKPGQGASDGYTF
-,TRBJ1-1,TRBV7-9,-,TGTGCCAGCAGCTCCGATTCAGGGAAGGCTTTCTTT,CASSSDSGKAFF
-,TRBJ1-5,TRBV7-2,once,TGTGCCAGCAGCAGACAGCTTAGCAATCAGCCCCAGCATTTT,CASSRQLSNQPQHF
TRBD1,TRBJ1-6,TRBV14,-,TGTGCCGGCAGCCAGATGACAGGGACCCATTTTGCCCCCCTCCACTTT,CAGSQMTGTHFAPLHF
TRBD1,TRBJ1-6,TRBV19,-,TGTGCCAGTAGTATCCCGCAGGGGGCGCGTAATTCACCCCTCCACTTT,CASSIPQGARNSPLHF
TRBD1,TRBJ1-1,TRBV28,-,TGTGCCAGCAGTCACGGACAGGGGGACACTGAAGCTTTCTTT,CASSHGQGDTEAFF
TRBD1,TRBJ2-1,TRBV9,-,TGTGCCAGCAGCGTAGGGGACAGGGTAGACAATGAGCAGTTCTTC,CASSVGDRVDNEQFF
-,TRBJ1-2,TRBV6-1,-,TGTGCCAGCAGTGAAGCGTGGCGGGTGGATGGCTACACCTTC,CASSEAWRVDGYTF
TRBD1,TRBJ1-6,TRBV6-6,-,TGTGCCAGCAGGGGGACAGCAGAAACCTATAATTCACCCCTCCACTTT,CASRGTAETYNSPLHF
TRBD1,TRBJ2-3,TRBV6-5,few,TGTGCCAGCAGTTCCCCGAGACAGGGGTCCACAGATACGCAGTATTTT,CASSSPRQGSTDTQYF
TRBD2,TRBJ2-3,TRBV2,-,TGTGCCAGCAAGGGTGCCGCGGGGGGGCTGAACGGGGATACGCAGTATTTT,CASKGAAGGLNGDTQYF
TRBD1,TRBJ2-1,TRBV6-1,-,TGTGCCAGCAGTGAAGGGGCAGGGGGTAATGAGCAGTTCTTC,CASSEGAGGNEQFF
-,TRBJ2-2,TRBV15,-,TGTGCCACCAGCAGCACCGGGGTTCGGCCGGAACACCGGGGAGCTGTTTTT,CATSSTGVRPEHRGAVF
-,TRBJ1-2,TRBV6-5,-,TGTGCCAGCAGTCTTCGACAGGCGAGGGACTATGGCTACACCTTC,CASSLRQARDYGYTF
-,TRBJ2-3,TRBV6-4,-,TGTGCCAGCAGTGCAGATGGAGGCACAGATACGCAGTATTTT,CASSADGGTDTQYF
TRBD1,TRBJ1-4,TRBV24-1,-,TGTGCCACCAGTGATTTGCAACCGGGGACAGGGGGCATGCCTGGATCTAATGAAAAACTGTTTTTT,CATSDLQPGTGGMPGSNEKLFF
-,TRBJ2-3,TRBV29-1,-,TGCAGCGTTGAAGGGACACCTGGCACAGATACGCAGTATTTT,CSVEGTPGTDTQYF
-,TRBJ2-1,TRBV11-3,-,TGTGCCGGGCGAGAGCGGTCAGCTGGGGAGCAGTTCTTC,CAGRERSAGEQFF
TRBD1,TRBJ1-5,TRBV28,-,TGTGCCAGCAGACACGGACAGGGCACCCAGCCCCAGCATTTT,CASRHGQGTQPQHF
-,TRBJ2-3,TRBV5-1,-,TGCGCCAGCAGCTCGGGAATCCTGAACACAGATACGCAGTATTTT,CASSSGILNTDTQYF
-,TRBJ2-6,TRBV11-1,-,TGTGCCAGCAGCTTAGAGTTCAACAGGCCCGTCCTGACTTTC,CASSLEFNRPVLTF
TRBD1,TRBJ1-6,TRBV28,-,TGTGCCAGCGGAAGGGGGCCCTTTTCACCCCTCCACTTT,CASGRGPFSPLHF
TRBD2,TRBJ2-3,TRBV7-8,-,TGTGCCAGCAGCTTATCCGTCGGGGGGGTGGAAGATACGCAGTATTTT,CASSLSVGGVEDTQYF
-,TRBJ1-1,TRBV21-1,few,TGTGCCAGCAGGCGGAACACTGAAGCTTTCTTT,CASRRNTEAFF
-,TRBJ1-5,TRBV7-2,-,TGTGCCAGCAGCCGGCAGCAGGGTTCTAATCAGCCCCAGCATTTT,CASSRQQGSNQPQHF
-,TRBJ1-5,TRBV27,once,TGTGCCAGCAGCGGACTGGGCAATCAGCCCCAGCATTTT,CASSGLGNQPQHF
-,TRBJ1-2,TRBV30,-,TGTGCCTGGAGTGTCCCCCCAGGGCGCGACTATGGCTACACCTTC,CAWSVPPGRDYGYTF
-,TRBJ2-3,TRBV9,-,TGTGCCAGCAGCGTAGCCGCAGATACGCAGTATTTT,CASSVAADTQYF
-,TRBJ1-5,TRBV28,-,TGTGCCAGCAGTTTGGGAGGGGGCAATCAGCCCCAGCATTTT,CASSLGGGNQPQHF
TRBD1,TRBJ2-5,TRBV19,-,TGTGCCAGTAGTATCGCTACAGGGGGTATGGAGACCCAGTACTTC,CASSIATGGMETQYF
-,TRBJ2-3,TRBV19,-,TGTGCCACCACGGGATCAACTCCCGGGAGCACAGATACGCAGTATTTT,CATTGSTPGSTDTQYF
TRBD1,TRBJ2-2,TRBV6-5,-,TGTGCCAGCAGAGTCACAGGGGGAACCGGGGAGCTGTTTTTT,CASRVTGGTGELFF
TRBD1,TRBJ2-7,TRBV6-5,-,TGTGCCAGCAGTTACTCCAGGGACAGGGGGTTCGAGCAGTACTTC,CASSYSRDRGFEQYF
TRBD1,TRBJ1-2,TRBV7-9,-,TGTGCCAGCAGCAGGGACAGGTTCGAGAATGGCTACACCTTC,CASSRDRFENGYTF
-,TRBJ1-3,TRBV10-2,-,TGCGCCAGCAGGAACTCTAGGGGTTCTGGAAACACCATATATTTT,CASRNSRGSGNTIYF
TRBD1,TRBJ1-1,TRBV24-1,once,TGTGCCACCAGTGATTCAGGGACAGGGGATACTGAAGCTTTCTTT,CATSDSGTGDTEAFF
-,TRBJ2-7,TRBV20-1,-,TGCAGTGCTACTCCGGCCTACGAGCAGTACTTC,CSATPAYEQYF
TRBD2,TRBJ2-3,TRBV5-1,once,TGCGCCAGCAGCCCCCGACTAGCGGGGGGGCACACAGATACGCAGTATTTT,CASSPRLAGGHTDTQYF
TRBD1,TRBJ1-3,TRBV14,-,TGTGCCAGCAGCCGGGACAGGCTCTCTGGAAACACCATATATTTT,CASSRDRLSGNTIYF
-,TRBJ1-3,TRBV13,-,TGTGCCAGCAGCTCTAGAGTGGGGGCCAGCTCTGGAAACACCATATATTTT,CASSSRVGASSGNTIYF
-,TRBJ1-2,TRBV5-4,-,TGTGCCAGCAGCTCGACAGCTAACTATGGCTACACCTTC,CASSSTANYGYTF
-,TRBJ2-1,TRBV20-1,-,TGCAGAGCGGGCTATGAGCAGTTCTTC,CRAGYEQFF
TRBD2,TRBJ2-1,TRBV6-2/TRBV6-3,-,TGTGCCAGCAGTTTACTAGCGGGGGGGCGTGAGCAGTTCTTC,CASSLLAGGREQFF
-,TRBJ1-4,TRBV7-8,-,TGTGCCAGCGGACCTTCGCGGGGGCGGAAACTGTTTTTT,CASGPSRGRKLFF
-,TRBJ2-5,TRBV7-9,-,TGTGCCAGCAGCTCAACTAGGTACCAAGAGACCCAGTACTTC,CASSSTRYQETQYF
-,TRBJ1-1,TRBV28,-,TGTGCCAGCAGTCCAGGACATGGCCCGAACACTGAAGCTTTCTTT,CASSPGHGPNTEAFF
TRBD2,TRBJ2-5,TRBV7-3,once,TGTGCCAGCAGCTTATACGGGGCGGGGGTTGGGGAGACCCAGTACTTC,CASSLYGAGVGETQYF
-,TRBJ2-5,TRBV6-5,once,TGTGCCAGCAGTTACTCACCCGACAGAGTTGAGACCCAGTACTTC,CASSYSPDRVETQYF
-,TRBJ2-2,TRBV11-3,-,TGTGCCAGCAGCTTAGCGAGCAGGGCCACCGGGGAGCTGTTTTTT,CASSLASRATGELFF
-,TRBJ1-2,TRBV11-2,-,TGTGCCAGCAGCTTAGATTGGACAGCAGAAGGCTATGGCTACACCTTC,CASSLDWTAEGYGYTF
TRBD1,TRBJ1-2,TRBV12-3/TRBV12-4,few,TGTGCCAGCAGTTTCTTGACAGGGGTTGGCTACACCTTC,CASSFLTGVGYTF
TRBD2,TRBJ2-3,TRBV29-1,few,TGCAGCGTTGAAATTACTAGCGGGGGGCGCACAGATACGCAGTATTTT,CSVEITSGGRTDTQYF
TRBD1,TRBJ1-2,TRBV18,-,TGTGCCAGCTCACAGGGACAGGGGGCTGGCTACACCTTC,CASSQGQGAGYTF
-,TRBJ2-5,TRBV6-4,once,TGTGCCAGCAGTGACGGGGGAGGGACCCAGTACTTC,CASSDGGGTQYF
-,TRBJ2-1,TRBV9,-,TGTGCCAGCAGCGTAAGTGGGGCCTCCTACAATGAGCAGTTCTTC,CASSVSGASYNEQFF